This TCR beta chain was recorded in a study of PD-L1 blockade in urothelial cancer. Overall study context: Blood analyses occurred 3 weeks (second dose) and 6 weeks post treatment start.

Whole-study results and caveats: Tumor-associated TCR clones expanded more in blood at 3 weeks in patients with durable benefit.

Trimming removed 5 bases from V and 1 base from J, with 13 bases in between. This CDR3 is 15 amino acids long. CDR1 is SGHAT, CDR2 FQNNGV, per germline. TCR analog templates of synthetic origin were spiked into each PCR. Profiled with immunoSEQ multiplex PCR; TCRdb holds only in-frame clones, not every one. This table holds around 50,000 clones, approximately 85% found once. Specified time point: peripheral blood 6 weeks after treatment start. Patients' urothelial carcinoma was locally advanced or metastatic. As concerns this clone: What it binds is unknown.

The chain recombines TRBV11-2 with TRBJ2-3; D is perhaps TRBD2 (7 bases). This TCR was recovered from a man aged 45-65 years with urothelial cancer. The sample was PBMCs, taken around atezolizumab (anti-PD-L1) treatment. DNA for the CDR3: TGTGCCAGCAGCCTGCTCGGGGGGCGCACAGATACGCAGTATTTT. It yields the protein CASSLLGGRTDTQYF.